This T cell receptor beta chain was recovered during a study of T cell responses to AZD1222 COVID-19 vaccine. Assay: immunoSEQ multiplex PCR; the TCRdb copy retains only in-frame clones and omits some. The table lists about 120,000 clones, more than 75% of them singletons, with 3.5% in the top ten. Study results and limitations: Seropositive AZD1222 recipients at baseline numbered only five or six. A mostly white British donor set with more females was recruited, and clonal diversity was possibly underestimated.

On this clone itself: Its specificity is unknown.

In germline, CDR1 is LGHDT, CDR2 YNNKEL (reference sequence). V shed 4 bases, J shed 0 bases, and the junction held 7 bases outside the gene matches. The CDR3 is 17 amino acids. The source material was peripheral blood, sampled 28 days after the second AZD1222 dose. V is TRBV3-1 (or the pseudogene TRBV3-2) and J is TRBJ2-2; TRBD1 matches at 8 bases. The receptor's source is an adult who received the AZD1222 COVID-19 vaccine. This CDR3 reads CASSPQGQAANTGELFF. DNA for the CDR3: TGTGCCAGCAGCCCCCAGGGACAGGCCGCGAACACCGGGGAGCTGTTTTTT.